The text below deals with one TCR beta chain. Its target is unknown. These data are taken from a study of T cells after yellow fever vaccination. Trimming took 5 bases from V and 10 from J; bases not matched to a gene: 8. The germline V gene has CDR1 MNHEY and CDR2 SMNVEV (reference sequence). This CDR3 spans 13 amino acids. MiXCR, run by TCRdb on the 5' RACE reads, gives a single entry per CDR3 protein. The sample has 100,000 to 150,000 distinct CDR3 sequences, 12% to 15% seen once. Whole-study findings and limits: Peak timing came faster in the weaker secondary response, day 5 versus 15. Clones that expanded after primary vaccination mostly reappeared after the booster (approximately 96% CD4, 88% CD8).

The receptor was isolated from a man aged 18 to 29 who received the YFV17D yellow fever vaccine. Here the sequenced sample was CD8+ T cells sorted from PBMCs, taken 5 days after the yellow fever booster vaccination. The chain joins TRBV27 to TRBJ2-1; 7 positions match TRBD1. The CDR3 reads CASSLGQAAEQFF. The CDR3 DNA follows: TGTGCCAGCAGTCTTGGACAGGCTGCAGAGCAGTTCTTC.